The sequence of this T cell receptor beta chain was determined in a study of T-cell reconstitution after alpha-beta-depleted transplantation in children. It was with unique molecular identifiers that the TCRbeta library was prepared. MiXCR was run by TCRdb on the PCR reads, yielding one entry per CDR3 protein. The sample lists around 960,000 distinct CDR3 sequences; roughly 31% were seen once. CDR3 size: 17 residues. V lost 0 bases to trimming and J lost 3 bases, with 15 bases between them. CDR1 and CDR2 from the germline V gene are LGHNA and YSLEER. This clonotype was sampled from a boy under two years old who had a stem cell transplant for SCID, so the T cells may come from the graft donor. The V gene is TRBV4-3, the J gene TRBJ2-1; D may be TRBD2 (6 bases). This material consisted of PBMCs, mostly from graft donor cells, taken 360 days after TCRalphabeta/CD19-depleted stem cell transplant. This CDR3 reads CASSQESTGDLYNEQFF. In DNA, the CDR3 is TGCGCCAGCAGCCAAGAATCGACGGGGGATCTCTACAATGAGCAGTTCTTC.